This TCR beta chain was identified during a study of blood T cell repertoires in COVID-19. This CDR3 comprises 13 residues. Trimming pared 1 base from V and 6 bases from J, leaving 9 bases between. The V gene's germline CDR1 is KGHSH and CDR2 LQKENI. Method: immunoSEQ multiplex PCR; TCRdb's copy keeps in-frame clones and lacks some. The profile covers over 200,000 clones, with 70% to 90% appearing a single time and about a tenth taken by the ten largest. This clonotype was obtained from a man under 40 who had recovered from COVID-19. The chain joins TRBV18 to TRBJ1-1; D might be TRBD1 (5 bases). The material sequenced was PBMCs or T cells enriched from blood (not recorded which). CDR3 amino acids: CASSPRGGAEAFF. The CDR3 bases are TGTGCCAGCTCACCACGGGGGGGGGCTGAAGCTTTCTTT.